This TCR beta chain was obtained from a study of blood T cell repertoires in COVID-19. Study-wide context: Some COVID-19 samples were acute and others convalescent; all came from the United States, Italy and Spain. Sample material is recorded as cDNA or gDNA derived from T cells, B-cell-depleted T cells, or PBMCs.

J gave up 3 bases and V 4 bases, and 6 bases lay outside the gene matches. The CDR3 has 15 residues. From germline, CDR1 is KGHSH and CDR2 LQKENI. Original processing methods: Scientists estimated how many nucleated cells there were by amplifying reference gene primers. Profiling relied on immunoSEQ multiplex PCR, and the TCRdb table lists in-frame clones only, not all of them. The DNA was the basis for D and trimming; V, J and clone size are from that table. The sample holds approximately 26,000 clones, roughly 89% seen once. The chain employs TRBV18 and TRBJ2-3, with TRBD1 identical over 8 bases. The sequence was obtained from a man between 70 and 80 years old with active COVID-19. The sample was peripheral blood. The CDR3 is CASSLTTGVTDTQYF. The CDR3 DNA sequence: TGTGCCAGCTCACTGACGACAGGGGTGACAGATACGCAGTATTTT.